One sample yielded the 11 T cell receptor beta chains listed below, sequenced in a study of blood T cells in healthy people across ages (dated by TCRdb to between 2014 and 2017). Receptor libraries were prepared by 5' RACE. Sequencing relied on an Illumina HiSeq 2500. A second 7 to 11 cycle PCR used a sample-barcoded 5' primer and a J-beta primer mix. TCRdb trimmed the raw reads at Q25, called clones with MiXCR and kept productive beta chains. Here each entry gathers all rows of one CDR3 protein and keeps the most common genes and DNA. For this sample the table gives 790,000 or so distinct CDR3 sequences, of which 35% to 60% were detected only once. The ten largest clones take up 15% to 20% of the sample. Sequenced: blood. The receptor set was obtained from a man older than 75 in good health.

This clonotype was counted many times. The CDR3 spells CASSPGDSGANVLTF. The DNA of the CDR3 is TGCGCCAGCAGCCCCGGGGACTCTGGGGCCAACGTCCTGACTTTC. J is TRBJ2-6 and V is TRBV5-1; a weak D match, TRBD2 (5 bases). The V gene's germline CDR1 is SGHRS and CDR2 YFSETQ. Deletions cut 4 bases from V and 0 bases from J, with 8 bases between. The CDR3 is 15 residues long. Variable domain in full (rest from reference TRBV5-1 and TRBJ2-6): KAGVTQTPRYLIKTRGQQVTLSCSPISGHRSVSWYQQTPGQGLQFLFEYFSETQRNKGNFPGRFSGRQFSNSRSEMNVSTLELGDSALYLCASSPGDSGANVLTFGAGSRLTVL.

This chain joins TRBV6-2 or TRBV6-3 and TRBJ2-7; 9 bases align to TRBD1. The J call may be wrong; the DNA end is better matched by TRBJ2-5. CDR1 is MNHEY and CDR2 is SVGEGT in the germline V gene. This CDR3 has 15 amino acids. CDR3 nucleotides: TGTGCCAGCAGATCTCTACAGGGGGCGCGGAAGACCCAGTACTTC. Protein: CASRSLQGARKTQYF.

The sample holds a few counts of this clonotype. This chain joins TRBV6-2 or TRBV6-3 and TRBJ2-7; 8 bases are a match to TRBD2. J was trimmed by 4 bases and V by 7 bases; bases with no gene match: 12. Germline V lookup: CDR1 MNHEY, CDR2 SVGEGT. The CDR3 length is 15 residues. The CDR3 reads CASTRPGGAVYEQYF. CDR3 DNA: TGTGCCAGCACCCGACCCGGGGGGGCCGTATACGAGCAGTACTTC.

The V and J genes are TRBV18 and TRBJ2-1; D call uncertain. Germline V CDR1 and CDR2: KGHSH, LQKENI. The CDR3 spans 13 residues. Trimming shortened V by 6 bases and J by 5 bases, and 11 bases separated the two germline ends. The chain's CDR3 is CASSRPSDNEQFF. The CDR3 nucleotides are TGTGCCAGCTCCCGGCCCAGCGACAATGAGCAGTTCTTC.

The gene calls are TRBV12-3 or TRBV12-4 and TRBJ1-1; 7 positions agree with TRBD1. V gave up 7 bases and J gave up 3 bases; unmatched junction bases: 8. The CDR3 extends over 14 amino acids. CDR3 region: CASIPGQRYTEAFF. CDR3 DNA sequence: TGTGCCAGCATTCCGGGACAGAGGTACACTGAAGCTTTCTTT.

The chain recombines TRBV11-2 with TRBJ2-3; TRBD2 matches at 7 bases. CDR1 SGHAT and CDR2 FQNNGV come from the germline V gene. The V segment lost 2 bases and the J segment 9 bases; nucleotides outside the gene matches: 2. The CDR3 length is 12 residues. DNA of the CDR3: TGTGCCAGCAGCTTACCGGGACTAACGCAGTATTTT. Translated: CASSLPGLTQYF.

This clonotype turned up a few times. A single base separates this from a much larger clone, so it may be a read error. This chain joins TRBV7-2 and TRBJ2-5; unclear D gene. V was trimmed by 2 bases and J by 11 bases, leaving 12 bases between them. The germline CDR1 and CDR2 sequences are SGHTA and FQGNSA. The CDR3 loop spans 12 amino acids. The DNA of the CDR3 is TGTGCCAGCAGCTTACCCGACAATGAGCAGTACTTC. It codes for CASSLPDNEQYF.

The J gene is TRBJ2-3, the V gene TRBV10-3, with unresolved D. Germline CDR1 is ENHRY and CDR2 is SYGVKD. Trimming left V 7 bases short and J 1 base short, with 3 bases between. This CDR3 region has 11 residues. The CDR3 reads CAIMGTDTQYF. The CDR3 DNA reads as TGTGCCATCATGGGCACAGATACGCAGTATTTT.

This clonotype was detected a few times. One base away lies a much larger clone, so this may be a sequencing read error. The chain carries TRBV10-2 and TRBJ2-5, with 11 bases matching TRBD2. The CDR3 totals 15 residues. The ends lost 6 bases at V and 11 bases at J; junction bases unmatched: 14. Germline CDR1 WSHSY, CDR2 SAAADI. CDR3 sequence reads: CASRPPGLAANEQYF. CDR3 coding DNA: TGCGCCAGCAGACCGCCGGGACTAGCGGCCAATGAGCAGTACTTC.

This chain links TRBV7-2 with TRBJ2-7; D might be TRBD1 (5 bases). In germline, CDR1 is SGHTA, CDR2 FQGNSA. V was clipped by 5 bases and J by 2 bases, with 16 bases between them. The CDR3 has 15 residues. This CDR3 is CASSPKVQVPYEQYF. Written as DNA, the CDR3 is TGTGCCAGCAGCCCCAAGGTACAGGTCCCCTACGAGCAGTACTTC.

This chain joins TRBV3-1 and TRBJ2-1, with 10 bases matching TRBD1. The last part of the DNA fits TRBJ2-7 better; the J call may be wrong. Germline V gives CDR1 LGHDT, CDR2 YNNKEL (reference sequence). CDR3 length: 15 residues. CDR3 protein: CASSHGTGAGYEQYF. The CDR3, as DNA: TGTGCCAGCAGCCACGGGACAGGGGCCGGGTACGAGCAGTACTTC.